The clone carrying this T cell receptor (beta chain) has only a few counts. The CDR3 runs 16 residues. V lost 2 bases to trimming and J lost 8 bases; unmatched junction nucleotides: 13. In germline, CDR1 is MGHRA, CDR2 YSYEKL. TCRdb re-analysed the 5' RACE reads in MiXCR, keeping a single row per CDR3 protein. This sample yields approximately 570,000 distinct CDR3 sequences, of which around 17% are seen a single time; more than 10% belongs to the top ten. The record originates from a study of T-cell memory formation after mild COVID-19. Study in general: TCR clusters were largely donor specific.

The rearrangement uses TRBV4-1 and TRBJ1-2, with 8 positions matching TRBD1. Material for sequencing was PBMCs or a T cell subset sorted from them (not recorded which). This receptor was identified in an adult woman who had mild COVID-19 (a few samples of this study predate the infection). Cell type and time point are not known. As DNA, the CDR3 is TGCGCCAGCAGCCAACAAGCAGGGGGCATAGTGTCCGGCTACACCTTC. Its protein is CASSQQAGGIVSGYTF.